These T cell receptor beta chains were read from a single sample in a study of breast tumors, draining lymph nodes, adjacent tissues. Each CDR3 protein is one row after TCRdb ran MiXCR on the multiplex PCR reads. The sample consists of under 80,000 distinct CDR3 sequences, approximately 40% of them appearing once. The material sequenced was breast tumor tissue. The receptors come from a female donor with breast cancer. Some clones in this sample may be carry-over from other donors' samples. Each CDR3 is given with its conserved first and last residue. Each record gives: J gene, D gene, clone size, V gene, CDR3 protein, CDR3 DNA. The D gene is left open where the match is weak. Size is omitted from some rows. Given values are once, few, many or a class for expanded clones.

TRBJ1-2,NA,NA,TRBV5-6,CASSIAGIYGYTF,TGTGCCAGCAGCATTGCAGGGATTTATGGCTACACCTTC
TRBJ1-2,NA,NA,TRBV24-1,CATSGFGQFNYTF,TGCGCCACCAGTGGTTTCGGTCAATTTAACTACACCTTC
TRBJ1-6,NA,NA,TRBV7-9,CASSPVSPLHF,TGTGCCAGCAGCCCGGTTTCACCCCTCCACTTT
TRBJ2-7,NA,many,TRBV6-5,CASSQAYEQYF,TGTGCCAGCAGCCAGGCCTACGAGCAGTACTTC
TRBJ2-7,TRBD1,many,TRBV7-9,CASSDRAGEQYF,TGTGCCTCCTCGGACAGGGCCGGCGAGCAGTACTTC
TRBJ1-2,NA,many,TRBV5-1,CASSLQAGDGHTF,TGCGCCAGCAGCTTGCAGGCAGGGGACGGCCACACCTTC
TRBJ1-4,TRBD1,NA,TRBV20-1,CSAPVRDSNEKLFF,TGCAGTGCTCCGGTACGGGACAGCAATGAAAAACTGTTTTTT
TRBJ1-1,NA,NA,TRBV10-3,CASSDPSSGNTEAFF,TGTGCCAGCAGTGACCCCAGTAGTGGGAACACTGAAGCTTTCTTT
TRBJ1-2,NA,few,TRBV4-2,CASSQVLREYGYTF,TGTGCCAGCAGCCAAGTATTACGGGAGTATGGCTACACCTTC
TRBJ1-2,NA,few,TRBV6-2/TRBV6-3,CASSPPGRANYGYTF,TGTGCCAGCAGTCCACCGGGGAGGGCTAACTATGGCTACACCTTC
TRBJ2-6,NA,NA,TRBV5-6,CASSLRVTEAF,TGTGCCAGCAGCCTCAGGGTCACTGAAGCTTTC
TRBJ1-6,NA,NA,TRBV12-3/TRBV12-4,CASRRGGEPLHF,TGTGCCAGCCGTAGGGGGGGGGAACCCCTCCACTTT
TRBJ2-3,TRBD2,many,TRBV7-3,CASSVGLADTDTQYF,TGTGCCAGCAGCGTGGGACTAGCGGACACAGATACGCAGTATTTT
TRBJ1-5,NA,once,TRBV7-2,CASSALVGHEDTQHF,TGTGCCAGCAGCGCACTTGTCGGGCACGAAGATACGCAGCATTTT
TRBJ2-7,TRBD1,many,TRBV6-5,CASSYRQGQYYEQYF,TGTGCCAGCAGTTATAGGCAGGGACAGTACTACGAGCAGTACTTC
TRBJ1-2,NA,NA,TRBV12-3/TRBV12-4,CASSVTVYGYTF,TGTGCCAGCAGCGTGACAGTCTATGGCTACACCTTC
TRBJ2-6,NA,NA,TRBV2,CASSTAWGDNVLTF,TGTGCCAGCAGTACAGCGTGGGGGGACAACGTCCTGACTTTC
TRBJ2-1,TRBD2,many,TRBV4-1,CASSQRFWDYYNEQFF,TGCGCCAGCAGCCAAAGGTTCTGGGACTACTACAATGAGCAGTTCTTC
TRBJ1-6,NA,NA,TRBV19,CASGMGGNSPLHF,TGTGCCAGTGGCATGGGAGGTAATTCACCCCTCCACTTT
TRBJ2-5,NA,many,TRBV20-1,CSAPILASQETQYF,TGCAGTGCTCCTATATTAGCTAGCCAAGAGACCCAGTACTTC
TRBJ2-5,NA,NA,TRBV19,CASSSWEGDLHETQYF,TGTGCCAGTAGCTCGTGGGAAGGGGATCTTCACGAGACCCAGTACTTC
TRBJ2-7,TRBD2,NA,TRBV10-3,CAISGLAGDVYEQYF,TGTGCCATCAGTGGACTAGCGGGAGATGTCTACGAGCAGTACTTC